These T cell receptor beta chains were read from a single sample in a study of blood T cell repertoires in COVID-19. This table comes from immunoSEQ multiplex PCR, and its TCRdb copy is limited to in-frame clones, with some not included. The sample carries a few hundred thousand clones, approximately 91% recorded once. The sequencing input was peripheral blood. These receptors were taken from a woman aged 55 to 70 with acute or convalescent COVID-19. CDR3s include the opening cysteine and the closing phenylalanine or tryptophan.

v_gene: TRBV28; j_gene: TRBJ1-2; len: 13; CDR3aa: CASSPQGGNGYTF
v_gene: TRBV6-2/TRBV6-3; j_gene: TRBJ1-6; len: 14; CDR3aa: CASSYSSSGSPLHF
v_gene: TRBV28; j_gene: TRBJ2-7; len: 13; CDR3aa: CASSPGQGYEQYF
v_gene: TRBV5-4; j_gene: TRBJ1-3; len: 16; CDR3aa: CASTRLGRDSGNTIYF
v_gene: TRBV18; j_gene: TRBJ1-5; len: 13; CDR3aa: CASSDGGGQPQHF
v_gene: TRBV24-1; j_gene: TRBJ2-1; len: 14; CDR3aa: CATSDLGQGGEQFF
v_gene: TRBV9; j_gene: TRBJ1-1; len: 15; CDR3aa: CASSPPPSKNTEAFF
v_gene: TRBV27; j_gene: TRBJ1-1; len: 18; CDR3aa: CASSLSPLQSTLNTEAFF
v_gene: TRBV5-4; j_gene: TRBJ2-1; len: 14; CDR3aa: CASSPGQGINEQFF
v_gene: TRBV19; j_gene: TRBJ1-2; len: 14; CDR3aa: CASSSGFDRDGYTF
v_gene: TRBV6-5; j_gene: TRBJ1-1; len: 13; CDR3aa: CASSKTGGTEAFF
v_gene: TRBV7-7; j_gene: TRBJ2-5; len: 15; CDR3aa: CASSSTAGGVETQYF
v_gene: TRBV28; j_gene: TRBJ1-6; len: 14; CDR3aa: CASSPGLNNSPLHF
v_gene: TRBV2; j_gene: TRBJ2-5; len: 13; CDR3aa: CASSAQVQETQYF
v_gene: TRBV23-1; j_gene: TRBJ2-5; len: 12; CDR3aa: CASRRVWETQYF
v_gene: TRBV24-1; j_gene: TRBJ2-1; len: 16; CDR3aa: CATSAFPGQEEYEQFF
v_gene: TRBV5-8; j_gene: TRBJ2-1; len: 17; CDR3aa: CASWSGGRARLRNEQFF
v_gene: TRBV6-2/TRBV6-3; j_gene: TRBJ2-2; len: 17; CDR3aa: CASSYGGQYANTGELFF
v_gene: TRBV3-1/TRBV3-2; j_gene: TRBJ1-1; len: 12; CDR3aa: CASSHRDTEAFF
v_gene: TRBV10-3; j_gene: TRBJ2-7; len: 15; CDR3aa: CAISDVTGSSYEQYF
v_gene: TRBV21-1; j_gene: TRBJ2-7; len: 14; CDR3aa: CASSKRGISYEQYF
v_gene: TRBV7-2; j_gene: TRBJ1-6; len: 15; CDR3aa: CASSLGPYSDSPLHF
v_gene: TRBV7-7; j_gene: TRBJ2-1; len: 15; CDR3aa: CASSEGLAGGNEQFF
v_gene: TRBV18; j_gene: TRBJ2-7; len: 13; CDR3aa: CASSPPLRSEQYF
v_gene: TRBV19; j_gene: TRBJ2-1; len: 15; CDR3aa: CASSPGLATYNEQFF
v_gene: TRBV7-9; j_gene: TRBJ2-5; len: 12; CDR3aa: CAYGEAQETQYF
v_gene: TRBV5-1; j_gene: TRBJ2-3; len: 13; CDR3aa: CASRSGTGSTQYF
v_gene: TRBV6-5; j_gene: TRBJ2-1; len: 15; CDR3aa: CASSHETSGYNEQFF
v_gene: TRBV11-3; j_gene: TRBJ2-2; len: 17; CDR3aa: CASSPSPTGAKVGELFF